This TCR beta chain was obtained from a study of blood T cell repertoires in COVID-19. Study details: Sites across the United States, Italy and Spain contributed samples from acute and convalescent COVID-19.

Those who participated ranged in age from 18 to 89 years and resided in about two dozen US areas. Assignment of participants to cohorts was predicated upon participant-reported clinical history. The germline CDR1 and CDR2 sequences are SEHNR and FQNEAQ (reference sequence). CDR3 length equals 16 residues. The V gene end was trimmed by 1 base and the J gene end by 5 bases; junction bases not matched to a gene: 6. Authors' processing steps: Estimated nucleated cell counts came from reference gene primer amplification. Profiling relied on immunoSEQ multiplex PCR, and the TCRdb table lists in-frame clones only, not all of them. V, J and clone size are those of that table, while D and trimming were read from the DNA. The sample includes more than 250,000 clones, 90% of them seen just once.

The sequence derives from a woman aged 18-29 years with acute COVID-19. Sequenced input: PBMCs or T cells enriched from blood (not recorded which). The genes are TRBV7-9 and TRBJ2-2; 8 nucleotides line up with TRBD1. In DNA, the CDR3 is TGTGCCAGCAGCTTAGTGGAGACAGGGGATACCGGGGAGCTGTTTTTT. Translation gives CASSLVETGDTGELFF.